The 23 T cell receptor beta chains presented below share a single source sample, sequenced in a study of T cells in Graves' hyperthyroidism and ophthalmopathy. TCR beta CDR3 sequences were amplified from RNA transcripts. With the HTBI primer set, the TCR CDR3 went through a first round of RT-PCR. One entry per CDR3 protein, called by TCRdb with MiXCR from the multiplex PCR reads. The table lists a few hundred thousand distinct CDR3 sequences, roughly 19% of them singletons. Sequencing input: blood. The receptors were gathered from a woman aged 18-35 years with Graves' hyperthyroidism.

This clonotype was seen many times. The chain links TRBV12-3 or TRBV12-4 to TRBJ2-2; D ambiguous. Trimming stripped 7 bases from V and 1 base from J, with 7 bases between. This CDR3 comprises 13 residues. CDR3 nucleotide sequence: TGTGCCAGCAAGCCCCTGAACACCGGGGAGCTGTTTTTT. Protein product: CASKPLNTGELFF.

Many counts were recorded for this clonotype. The CDR3 reads CASSRTGLGGNTIYF. In nucleotides, the CDR3 is TGTGCCAGCAGTCGGACAGGGCTCGGCGGAAACACCATATATTTT. The chain is built from TRBV6-5 and TRBJ1-3, with 8 bases identical to TRBD1. Trimming at V came to 5 bases and at J to 4 bases, leaving 7 bases not matched to a gene. Germline CDR1 reads MNHEY; CDR2 reads SVGAGI. There are 15 residues in the CDR3.

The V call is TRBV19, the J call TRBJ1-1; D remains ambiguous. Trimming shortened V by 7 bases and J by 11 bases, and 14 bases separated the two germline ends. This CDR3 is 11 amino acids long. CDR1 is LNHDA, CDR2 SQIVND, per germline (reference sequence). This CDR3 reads CASINGFIAFF. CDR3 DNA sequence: TGTGCCAGTATTAACGGGTTTATTGCTTTCTTT.

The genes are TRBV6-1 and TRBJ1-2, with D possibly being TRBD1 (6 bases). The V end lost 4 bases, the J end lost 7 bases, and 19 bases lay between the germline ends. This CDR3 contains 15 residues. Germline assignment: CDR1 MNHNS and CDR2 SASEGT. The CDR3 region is CASSGLNLGGVGYTF. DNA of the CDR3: TGTGCCAGCAGTGGGCTGAACTTGGGGGGCGTTGGCTACACCTTC.

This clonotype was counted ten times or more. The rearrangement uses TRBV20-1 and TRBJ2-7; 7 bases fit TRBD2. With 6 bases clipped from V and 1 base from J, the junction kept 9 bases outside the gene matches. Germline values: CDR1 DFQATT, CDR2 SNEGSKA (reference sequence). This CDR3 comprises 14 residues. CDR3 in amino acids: CSAWLGEGSYEQYF. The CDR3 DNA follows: TGCAGTGCGTGGCTAGGGGAGGGGTCCTACGAGCAGTACTTC.

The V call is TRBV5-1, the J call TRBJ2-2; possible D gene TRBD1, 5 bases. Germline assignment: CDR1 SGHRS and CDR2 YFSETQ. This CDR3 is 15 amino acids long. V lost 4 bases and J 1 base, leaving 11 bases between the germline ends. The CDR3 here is CASSASGLNTGELFF. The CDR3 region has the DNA TGCGCCAGCAGCGCCTCAGGGCTGAACACCGGGGAGCTGTTTTTT.

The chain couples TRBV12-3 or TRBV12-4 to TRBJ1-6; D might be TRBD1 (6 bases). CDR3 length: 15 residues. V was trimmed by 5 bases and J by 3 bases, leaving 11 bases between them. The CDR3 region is CASSQDRRYNSPLHF. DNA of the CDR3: TGTGCCAGCAGTCAAGACAGGCGCTATAATTCACCCCTCCACTTT.

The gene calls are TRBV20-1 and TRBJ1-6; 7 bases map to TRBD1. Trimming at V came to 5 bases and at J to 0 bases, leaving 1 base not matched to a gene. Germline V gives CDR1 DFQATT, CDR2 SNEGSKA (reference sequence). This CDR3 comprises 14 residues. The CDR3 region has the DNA TGCAGTGCTTGGGACAGCTCCTATAATTCACCCCTCCACTTT. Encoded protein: CSAWDSSYNSPLHF.

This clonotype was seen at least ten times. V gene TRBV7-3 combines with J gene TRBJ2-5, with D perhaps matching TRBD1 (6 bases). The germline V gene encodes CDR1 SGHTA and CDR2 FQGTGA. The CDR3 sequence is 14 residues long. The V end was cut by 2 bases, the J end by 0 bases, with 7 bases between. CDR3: CASSLDRYQETQYF. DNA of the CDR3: TGTGCCAGCAGCTTAGACAGGTACCAAGAGACCCAGTACTTC.

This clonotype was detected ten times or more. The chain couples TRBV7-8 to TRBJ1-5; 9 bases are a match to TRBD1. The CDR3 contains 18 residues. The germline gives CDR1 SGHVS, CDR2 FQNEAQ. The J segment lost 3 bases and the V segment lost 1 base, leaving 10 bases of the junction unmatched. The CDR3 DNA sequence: TGTGCCAGCAGCTTAGTCGCCCGGACAGGGGCTATCAATCAGCCCCAGCATTTT. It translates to CASSLVARTGAINQPQHF.

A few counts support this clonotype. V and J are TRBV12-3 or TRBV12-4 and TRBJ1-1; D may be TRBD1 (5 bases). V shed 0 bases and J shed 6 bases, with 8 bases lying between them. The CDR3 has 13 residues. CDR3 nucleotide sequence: TGTGCCAGCAGTTTAGCGCGGGGGTCTGAAGCTTTCTTT. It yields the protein CASSLARGSEAFF.

CDR3 DNA sequence: TGTGCCAGCATTCACGACAGGGCGGATTTAGGAACCGGGGAGCTGTTTTTT. It encodes CASIHDRADLGTGELFF. The genes are TRBV2 and TRBJ2-2; TRBD1 matches 7 bases. CDR1 and CDR2 (germline): SNHLY, FYNNEI. The ends lost 7 bases at V and 5 bases at J; junction bases unmatched: 16. The CDR3 contains 17 residues.

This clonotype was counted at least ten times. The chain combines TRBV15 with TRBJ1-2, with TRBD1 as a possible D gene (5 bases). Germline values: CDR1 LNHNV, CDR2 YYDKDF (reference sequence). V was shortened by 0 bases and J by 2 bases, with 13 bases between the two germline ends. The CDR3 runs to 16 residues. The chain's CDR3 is CATSRDLGVGNYGYTF. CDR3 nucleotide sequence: TGTGCCACCAGCAGAGATTTGGGGGTAGGGAACTATGGCTACACCTTC.

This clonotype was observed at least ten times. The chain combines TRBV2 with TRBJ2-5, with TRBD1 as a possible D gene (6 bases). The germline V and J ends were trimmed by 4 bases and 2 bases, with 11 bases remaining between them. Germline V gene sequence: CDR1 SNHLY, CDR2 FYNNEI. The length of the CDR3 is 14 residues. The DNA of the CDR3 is TGTGCCAGCAGTGCCTCGACAGGTCAAGAGACCCAGTACTTC. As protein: CASSASTGQETQYF.

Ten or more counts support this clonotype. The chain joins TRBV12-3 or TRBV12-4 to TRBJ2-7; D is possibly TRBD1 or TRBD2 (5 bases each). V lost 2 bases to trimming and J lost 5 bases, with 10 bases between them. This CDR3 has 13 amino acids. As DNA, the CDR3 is TGTGCCAGCAGTTTACGGGACGTCGACGAGCAGTACTTC. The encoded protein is CASSLRDVDEQYF.

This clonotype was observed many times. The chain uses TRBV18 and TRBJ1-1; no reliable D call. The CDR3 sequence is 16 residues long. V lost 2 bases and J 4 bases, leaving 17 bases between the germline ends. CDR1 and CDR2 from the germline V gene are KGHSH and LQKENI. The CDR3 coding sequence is TGTGCCAGCTCACCAAGGAACGGGGAGTCAGGCACTGAAGCTTTCTTT. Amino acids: CASSPRNGESGTEAFF.

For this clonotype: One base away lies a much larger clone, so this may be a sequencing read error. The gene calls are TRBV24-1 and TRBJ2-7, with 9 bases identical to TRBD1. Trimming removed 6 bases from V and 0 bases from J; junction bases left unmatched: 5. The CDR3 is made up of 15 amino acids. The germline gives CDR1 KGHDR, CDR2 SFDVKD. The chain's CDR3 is CATSPTGGLSYEQYV. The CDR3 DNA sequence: TGTGCCACCAGTCCGACAGGGGGTCTCTCCTACGAGCAGTACGTC.

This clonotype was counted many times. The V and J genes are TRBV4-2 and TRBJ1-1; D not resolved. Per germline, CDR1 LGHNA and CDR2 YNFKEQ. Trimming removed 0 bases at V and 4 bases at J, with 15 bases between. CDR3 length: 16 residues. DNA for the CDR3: TGTGCCAGCAGCCAAGAGTCGGATTATTGGGGCACTGAAGCTTTCTTT. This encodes CASSQESDYWGTEAFF.

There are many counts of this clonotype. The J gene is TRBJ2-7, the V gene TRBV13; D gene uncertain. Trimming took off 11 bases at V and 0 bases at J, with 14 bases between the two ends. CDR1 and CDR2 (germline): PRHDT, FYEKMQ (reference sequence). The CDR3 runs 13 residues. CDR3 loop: CAPGAENSYEQYF. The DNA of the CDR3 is TGTGCCCCCGGCGCAGAAAACTCCTACGAGCAGTACTTC.

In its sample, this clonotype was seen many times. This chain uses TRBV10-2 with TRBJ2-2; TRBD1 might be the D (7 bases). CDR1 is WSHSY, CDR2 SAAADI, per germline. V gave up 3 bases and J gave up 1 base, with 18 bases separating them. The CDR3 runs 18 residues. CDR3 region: CASSDRRGQWMNTGELFF. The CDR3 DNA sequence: TGCGCCAGCAGTGACCGGCGGGGACAGTGGATGAACACCGGGGAGCTGTTTTTT.

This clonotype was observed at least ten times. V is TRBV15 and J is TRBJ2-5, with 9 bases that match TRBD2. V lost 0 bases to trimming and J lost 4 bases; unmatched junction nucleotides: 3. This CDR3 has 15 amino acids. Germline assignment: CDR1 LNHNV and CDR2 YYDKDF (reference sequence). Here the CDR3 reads CATSRDAGGPETQYF. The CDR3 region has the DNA TGTGCCACCAGCAGAGATGCGGGGGGGCCAGAGACCCAGTACTTC.

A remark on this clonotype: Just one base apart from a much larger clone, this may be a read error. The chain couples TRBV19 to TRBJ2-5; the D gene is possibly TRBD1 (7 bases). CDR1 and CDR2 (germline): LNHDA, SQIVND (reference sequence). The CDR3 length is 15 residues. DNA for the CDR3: TGTGCCAGTAATCCAGGGGGGATCTTACAAGAGACCAAGTACTTC. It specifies CASNPGGILQETKYF.

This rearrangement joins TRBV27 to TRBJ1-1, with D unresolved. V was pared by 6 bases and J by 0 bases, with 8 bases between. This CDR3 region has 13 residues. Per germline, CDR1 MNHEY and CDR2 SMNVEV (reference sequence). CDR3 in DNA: TGTGCCAGCAGCAACTTCTTGAACACTGAAGCTTTCTTT. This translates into CASSNFLNTEAFF.